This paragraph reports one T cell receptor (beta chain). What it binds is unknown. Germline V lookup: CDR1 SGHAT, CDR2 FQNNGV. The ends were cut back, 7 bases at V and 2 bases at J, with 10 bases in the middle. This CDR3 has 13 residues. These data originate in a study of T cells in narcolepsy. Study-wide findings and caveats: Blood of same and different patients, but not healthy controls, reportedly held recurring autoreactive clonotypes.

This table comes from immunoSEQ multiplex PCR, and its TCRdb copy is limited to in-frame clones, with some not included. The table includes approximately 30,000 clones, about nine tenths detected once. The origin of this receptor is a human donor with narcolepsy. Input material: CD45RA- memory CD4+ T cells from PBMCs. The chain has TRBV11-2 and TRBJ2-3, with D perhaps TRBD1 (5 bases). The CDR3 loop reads CASTLDNTDTQYF. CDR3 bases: TGTGCCAGCACCCTGGACAACACAGATACGCAGTATTTT.